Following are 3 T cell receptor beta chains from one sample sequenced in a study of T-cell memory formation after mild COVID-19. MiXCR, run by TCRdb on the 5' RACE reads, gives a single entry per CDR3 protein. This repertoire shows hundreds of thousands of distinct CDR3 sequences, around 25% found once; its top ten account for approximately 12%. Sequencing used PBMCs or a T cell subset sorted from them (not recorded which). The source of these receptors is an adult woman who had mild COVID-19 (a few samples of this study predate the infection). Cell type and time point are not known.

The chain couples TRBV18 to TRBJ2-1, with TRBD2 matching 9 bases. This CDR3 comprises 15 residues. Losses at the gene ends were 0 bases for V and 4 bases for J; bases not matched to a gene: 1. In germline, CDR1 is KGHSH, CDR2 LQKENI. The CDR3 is CASSPPSGGYNEQFF. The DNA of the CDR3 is TGTGCCAGCTCACCACCAAGCGGGGGGTACAATGAGCAGTTCTTC.

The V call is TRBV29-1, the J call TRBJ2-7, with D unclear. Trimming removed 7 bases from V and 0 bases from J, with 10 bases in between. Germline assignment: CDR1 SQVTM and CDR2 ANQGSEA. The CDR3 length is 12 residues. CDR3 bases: TGCAGCGGGACCGCTAGCTCCTACGAGCAGTACTTC. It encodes CSGTASSYEQYF.

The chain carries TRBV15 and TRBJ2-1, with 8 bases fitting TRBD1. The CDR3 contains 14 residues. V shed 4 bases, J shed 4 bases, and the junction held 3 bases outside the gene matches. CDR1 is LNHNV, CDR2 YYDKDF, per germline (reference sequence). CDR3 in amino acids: CATSTWTGYNEQFF. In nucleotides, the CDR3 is TGTGCCACCAGCACCTGGACAGGGTACAATGAGCAGTTCTTC.